These 19 T cell receptor beta chains came from one sample sequenced in a study of blood T cell repertoires in COVID-19. Only in-frame clones appear in the TCRdb table, and some are missing; sequencing was by immunoSEQ multiplex PCR. The sample records about 85,000 clones, roughly 84% being singletons. Material for sequencing was peripheral blood. The receptor set was obtained from a man between 65 and 85 years old with acute or convalescent COVID-19.

The chain links TRBV7-6 to TRBJ2-2, with 7 bases lining up with TRBD1. The CDR3 has 16 residues. Trimming took 5 bases from V and 1 from J; bases not matched to a gene: 7. Germline V gives CDR1 SGHVS, CDR2 FNYEAQ. CDR3: CASSQWTGQNTGELFF. The CDR3 DNA is TGTGCCAGCAGCCAATGGACAGGACAGAACACCGGGGAGCTGTTTTTT.

The chain uses TRBV3-1 (or the pseudogene TRBV3-2) and TRBJ2-1; tentative D call: TRBD2 (6 bases). The ends were cut back, 0 bases at V and 7 bases at J, with 19 bases in the middle. The CDR3 runs to 17 residues. Germline loops: CDR1 LGHDT, CDR2 YNNKEL (reference sequence). The DNA of the CDR3 is TGTGCCAGCAGCCAAGATCTGGGAGGCGTAACTAGGAATGAGCAGTTCTTC. Translated, it gives CASSQDLGGVTRNEQFF.

The chain is built from TRBV5-4 and TRBJ1-1, with D uncertain. Germline CDR1 SGHNT, CDR2 YYREEE (reference sequence). This CDR3 is built from 15 residues. The germline V and J ends were trimmed by 6 bases and 1 base, with 16 bases remaining between them. CDR3 nucleotide sequence: TGTGCCAGCACGTGGGGAGGAATGGAGAACACTGAAGCTTTCTTT. Translating gives CASTWGGMENTEAFF.

This chain connects TRBV28 to TRBJ1-2, with 8 nucleotides matching TRBD1. The CDR3 has 14 residues. V lost 4 bases to trimming and J lost 2 bases; unmatched junction nucleotides: 3. Looked up from germline, CDR1 is MDHEN and CDR2 is SYDVKM. CDR3 bases: TGTGCCAGCAGTTCCCGGACAGGGAACTATGGCTACACCTTC. This sequence encodes CASSSRTGNYGYTF.

The chain carries TRBV6-5 and TRBJ1-5, with a weak D call TRBD1 (5 bases). The ends were cut back, 6 bases at V and 1 base at J, with 7 bases in the middle. Per the germline V gene, CDR1 is MNHEY and CDR2 is SVGAGI. The CDR3 has 13 residues. The CDR3 loop reads CASSGQSNQPQHF. The CDR3 DNA is TGTGCCAGCAGCGGACAAAGCAATCAGCCCCAGCATTTT.

The V gene is TRBV25-1, the J gene TRBJ2-5, with 7 bases aligning to TRBD1. Trimming at V came to 2 bases and at J to 5 bases, leaving 8 bases not matched to a gene. Germline CDR1 reads MGHDK; CDR2 reads SYGVNS. The CDR3 contains 15 residues. The CDR3: CASSEDRALWETQYF. The CDR3 region has the DNA TGTGCCAGCAGTGAAGACAGGGCCCTATGGGAGACCCAGTACTTC.

The chain employs TRBV12-3 or TRBV12-4 and TRBJ1-2; perhaps TRBD1 as D (6 bases). The V gene lost 5 bases and the J gene lost 8 bases, with 12 bases spanning the gap. The CDR3 is made up of 12 amino acids. CDR3 DNA: TGTGCCAGCAGTAAGGGACACCAAGGCTACACCTTC. As protein: CASSKGHQGYTF.

V usage is TRBV20-1 and J usage is TRBJ2-5; 7 nucleotides align to TRBD2. The CDR3 has 15 amino acids. V lost 3 bases and J lost 2; bases outside the gene matches: 9. Germline V gene sequence: CDR1 DFQATT, CDR2 SNEGSKA (reference sequence). DNA for the CDR3: TGCAGTGCTAGTGTAACCGGGGGGTTACAAGAGACCCAGTACTTC. Its protein product is CSASVTGGLQETQYF.

The CDR3 region has the DNA TGTGCCAGCAGCCAAGAGTCTAGCGGGGGGTGGACAGATACGCAGTATTTT. Translated: CASSQESSGGWTDTQYF. This chain uses TRBV4-2 with TRBJ2-3; 11 positions agree with TRBD2. V lost 0 bases, J lost 3 bases, and 5 bases stayed unmatched. Germline CDR1 reads LGHNA; CDR2 reads YNFKEQ. The CDR3 is made up of 17 amino acids.

The chain combines TRBV5-1 with TRBJ1-2, with TRBD1 identical over 9 bases. Per the germline V gene, CDR1 is SGHRS and CDR2 is YFSETQ. The CDR3 totals 15 residues. Germline trimming cut 4 bases from V and 4 bases from J; bases unmatched to any gene: 8. The CDR3 is CASSPRTGDSYGYTF. The CDR3 DNA sequence: TGCGCCAGCAGCCCACGGACAGGGGACTCCTATGGCTACACCTTC.

The chain has TRBV6-5 and TRBJ2-5; tentative D call: TRBD2 (6 bases). Trimming removed 5 bases at V and 5 bases at J, with 15 bases between. CDR1 and CDR2 from the germline V gene are MNHEY and SVGAGI. CDR3 length: 14 residues. CDR3 sequence: CASSLERAGETQYF. In DNA form, the CDR3 reads TGTGCCAGCAGTCTCGAGAGGGCGGGGGAGACCCAGTACTTC.

The rearrangement uses TRBV19 and TRBJ1-3; D possibly corresponds to TRBD1 (6 bases). The CDR3 covers 15 residues. Germline CDR1 is LNHDA and CDR2 is SQIVND (reference sequence). V lost 6 bases and J lost 1, with 13 bases in between. CDR3 amino acids: CASRRQAISGNTIYF. The CDR3 DNA reads TGTGCCAGTAGACGACAGGCCATTTCTGGAAACACCATATATTTT. The complete variable domain, with remaining parts taken from reference TRBV19 and TRBJ1-3, reads DGGITQSPKYLFRKEGQNVTLSCEQNLNHDAMYWYRQDPGQGLRLIYYSQIVNDFQKGDIAEGYSVSREKKESFPLTVTSAQKNPTAFYLCASRRQAISGNTIYFGEGSWLTVV.

The rearrangement uses TRBV11-2 and TRBJ1-2; a possible D gene is TRBD1 (5 bases). V was pared by 1 base and J by 8 bases, with 14 bases between. CDR1 SGHAT and CDR2 FQNNGV come from the germline V gene. The CDR3 covers 14 residues. Written as DNA, the CDR3 is TGTGCCAGCAGCTTAGGACGGCAGGGAGGCGGCTACACCTTC. As protein: CASSLGRQGGGYTF.

This CDR3 reads CASSLEDGLYGYTF. The CDR3 coding sequence is TGTGCCAGCAGCTTAGAGGACGGACTCTATGGCTACACCTTC. The chain is built from TRBV5-6 and TRBJ1-2; unclear D gene. The germline gives CDR1 SGHDT, CDR2 YYEEEE. Trimming removed 2 bases at V and 4 bases at J, with 12 bases between. The CDR3 is 14 residues long.

J is TRBJ2-2 and V is TRBV15, with 8 positions matching TRBD1. The CDR3 totals 15 residues. Germline V gene lookup returns CDR1 LNHNV and CDR2 YYDKDF (reference sequence). With 2 bases clipped from V and 5 bases from J, the junction kept 4 bases outside the gene matches. The CDR3 reads CATSRRTGKTGELFF. CDR3 coding DNA: TGTGCCACCAGCAGAAGGACAGGGAAGACCGGGGAGCTGTTTTTT.

V is TRBV3-1 (or the pseudogene TRBV3-2) and J is TRBJ2-7; 7 nucleotides align to TRBD1. This CDR3 spans 13 amino acids. V shed 2 bases and J 7 bases; nucleotides not matched to a gene: 5. Germline V gene lookup returns CDR1 LGHDT and CDR2 YNNKEL (reference sequence). Here the CDR3 DNA reads TGTGCCAGCAGCCAAAGACAGGGTGGGGAGCAGTACTTC. Protein: CASSQRQGGEQYF.

This chain joins TRBV3-1 (or the pseudogene TRBV3-2) and TRBJ2-3; TRBD1 matches 7 bases. With 3 bases clipped from V and 3 bases from J, the junction kept 9 bases outside the gene matches. The CDR3 sequence is 16 residues long. CDR1 is LGHDT, CDR2 YNNKEL, per germline (reference sequence). This CDR3 is CASSQGDRVGTDTQYF. The CDR3 DNA sequence: TGTGCCAGCAGCCAGGGAGACAGGGTTGGTACAGATACGCAGTATTTT.

This clone was seen only once. Here the CDR3 DNA reads TGTGCCAGCAGCCTCGGGACAGGCGGGAATCAGCCCCAGCATTTT. Translated, it gives CASSLGTGGNQPQHF. The rearrangement links TRBV7-6 to TRBJ1-5, with 8 bases lining up with TRBD1. After removal of 5 bases from V and 4 bases from J, the junction contained 7 bases not matched to a gene. Per germline, CDR1 SGHVS and CDR2 FNYEAQ. The CDR3 sequence is 15 residues long. Using reference TRBV7-6 and TRBJ1-5 for the parts outside the CDR3, the full variable domain is GAGVSQSPRYKVTKRGQDVALRCDPISGHVSLYWYRQALGQGPEFLTYFNYEAQQDKSGLPNDRFSAERPEGSISTLTIQRTEQRDSAMYRCASSLGTGGNQPQHFGDGTRLSIL.

J is TRBJ1-2 and V is TRBV28; D is perhaps TRBD1 (6 bases). The germline V gene has CDR1 MDHEN and CDR2 SYDVKM. Trimming stripped 2 bases from V and 4 bases from J, with 14 bases between. The CDR3 is 15 residues long. As DNA, the CDR3 is TGTGCCAGCAGTTTAGCCCGACAGGCAACCTATGGCTACACCTTC. Amino acid sequence: CASSLARQATYGYTF.